The T cell receptor beta chain described here comes from a study of radiotherapy plus CTLA-4 blockade in lung cancer. The data were produced by immunoSEQ multiplex PCR, yet TCRdb's version contains in-frame clones alone and is incomplete. The sample contains 40,000 or so clones, 80% to 90% of which appear only once. The germline V and J ends were trimmed by 5 bases and 0 bases, with 5 bases remaining between them. Looked up from germline, CDR1 is MDHEN and CDR2 is SYDVKM. The CDR3 extends over 12 amino acids. This chain links TRBV28 with TRBJ2-7; D is undetermined. The TCR comes from a human donor with non-small cell lung cancer whose response to radiotherapy plus ipilimumab could not be evaluated. The specimen was peripheral blood, collected from a patient treated with radiotherapy plus ipilimumab. The CDR3 coding sequence is TGTGCCAGCAGTACGAGCTCCTACGAGCAGTACTTC. It yields the protein CASSTSSYEQYF. Complete variable domain (other parts from reference TRBV28 and TRBJ2-7): DVKVTQSSRYLVKRTGEKVFLECVQDMDHENMFWYRQDPGLGLRLIYFSYDVKMKEKGDIPEGYSVSREKKERFSLILESASTNQTSMYLCASSTSSYEQYFGPGTRLTVT.